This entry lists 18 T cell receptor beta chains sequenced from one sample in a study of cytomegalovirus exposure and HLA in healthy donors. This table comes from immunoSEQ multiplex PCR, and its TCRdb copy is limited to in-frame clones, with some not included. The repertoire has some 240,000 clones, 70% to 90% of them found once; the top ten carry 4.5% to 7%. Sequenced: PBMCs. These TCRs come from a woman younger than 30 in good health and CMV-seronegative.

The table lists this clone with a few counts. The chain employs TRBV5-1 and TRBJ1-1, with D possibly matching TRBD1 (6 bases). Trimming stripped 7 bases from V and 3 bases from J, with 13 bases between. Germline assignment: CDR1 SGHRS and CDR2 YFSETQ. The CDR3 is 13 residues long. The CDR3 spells CASHRDTDTEAFF. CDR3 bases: TGCGCCAGCCACCGGGACACAGACACTGAAGCTTTCTTT.

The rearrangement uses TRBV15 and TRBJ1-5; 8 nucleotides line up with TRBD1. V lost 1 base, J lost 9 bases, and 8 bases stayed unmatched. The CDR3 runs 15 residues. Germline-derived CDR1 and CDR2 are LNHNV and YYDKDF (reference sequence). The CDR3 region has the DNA TGTGCCACCAGCAGAGCCGGACAGGGCGGGGCGCCCCAGCATTTT. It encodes CATSRAGQGGAPQHF. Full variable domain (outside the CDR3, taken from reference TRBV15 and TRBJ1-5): DAMVIQNPRYQVTQFGKPVTLSCSQTLNHNVMYWYQQKSSQAPKLLFHYYDKDFNNEADTPDNFQSRRPNTSFCFLDIRSPGLGDTAMYLCATSRAGQGGAPQHFGDGTRLSIL.

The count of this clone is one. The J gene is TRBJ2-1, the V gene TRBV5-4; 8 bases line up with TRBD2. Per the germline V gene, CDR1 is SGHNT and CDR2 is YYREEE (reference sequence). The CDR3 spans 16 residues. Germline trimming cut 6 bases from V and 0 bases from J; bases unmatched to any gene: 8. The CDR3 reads CASIRGGSSSYNEQFF. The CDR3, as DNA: TGTGCCAGCATCCGGGGGGGCAGCAGCTCCTACAATGAGCAGTTCTTC.

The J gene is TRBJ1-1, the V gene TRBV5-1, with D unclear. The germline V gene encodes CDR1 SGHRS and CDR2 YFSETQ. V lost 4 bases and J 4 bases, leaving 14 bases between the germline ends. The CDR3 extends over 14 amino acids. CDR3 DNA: TGCGCCAGCAGCGTCCTTTCGGAAACCACTGAAGCTTTCTTT. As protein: CASSVLSETTEAFF.

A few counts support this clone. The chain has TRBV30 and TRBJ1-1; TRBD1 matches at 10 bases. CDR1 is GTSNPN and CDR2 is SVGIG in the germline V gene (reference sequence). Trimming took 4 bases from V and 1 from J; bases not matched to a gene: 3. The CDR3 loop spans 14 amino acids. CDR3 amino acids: CAWTRDRGNTEAFF. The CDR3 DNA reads TGTGCCTGGACCAGGGACAGGGGGAACACTGAAGCTTTCTTT.

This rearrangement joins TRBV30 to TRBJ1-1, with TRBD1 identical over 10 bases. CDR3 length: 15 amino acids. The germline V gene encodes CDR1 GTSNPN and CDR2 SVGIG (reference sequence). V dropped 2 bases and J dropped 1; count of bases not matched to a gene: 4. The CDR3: CAWSPRTGGNTEAFF. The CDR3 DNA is TGTGCCTGGAGTCCAAGGACAGGGGGGAACACTGAAGCTTTCTTT.

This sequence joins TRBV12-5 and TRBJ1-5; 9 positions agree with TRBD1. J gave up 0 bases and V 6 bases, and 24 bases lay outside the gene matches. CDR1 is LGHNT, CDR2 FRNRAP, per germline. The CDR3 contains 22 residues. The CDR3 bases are TGTGCTAGTGGGAGGCGGCATACCGGACAGGGGCCCCACGTTTATAGCAATCAGCCCCAGCATTTT. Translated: CASGRRHTGQGPHVYSNQPQHF.

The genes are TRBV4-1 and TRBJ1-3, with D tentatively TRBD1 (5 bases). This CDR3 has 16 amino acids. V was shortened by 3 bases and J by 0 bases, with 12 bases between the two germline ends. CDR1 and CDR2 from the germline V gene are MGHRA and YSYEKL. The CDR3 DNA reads TGCGCCAGCAGCCAGGGACGGGCGAGCTCTGGAAACACCATATATTTT. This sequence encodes CASSQGRASSGNTIYF.

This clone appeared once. The chain's CDR3 is CASSQTSGGTYNEQFF. The CDR3 nucleotides read TGTGCCAGCAGCCAGACTAGCGGGGGGACCTACAATGAGCAGTTCTTC. This chain joins TRBV4-2 and TRBJ2-1; 13 nucleotides agree with TRBD2. J was trimmed by 2 bases and V by 3 bases; bases with no gene match: 1. The CDR3 is made up of 16 amino acids. Per the germline V gene, CDR1 is LGHNA and CDR2 is YNFKEQ.

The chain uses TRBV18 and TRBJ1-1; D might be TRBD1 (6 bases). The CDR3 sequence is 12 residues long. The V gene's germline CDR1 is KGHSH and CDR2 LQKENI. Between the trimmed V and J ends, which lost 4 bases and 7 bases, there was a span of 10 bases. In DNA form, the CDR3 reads TGTGCCAGCTCACGGGGGGCAATTGAAGCTTTCTTT. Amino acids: CASSRGAIEAFF.

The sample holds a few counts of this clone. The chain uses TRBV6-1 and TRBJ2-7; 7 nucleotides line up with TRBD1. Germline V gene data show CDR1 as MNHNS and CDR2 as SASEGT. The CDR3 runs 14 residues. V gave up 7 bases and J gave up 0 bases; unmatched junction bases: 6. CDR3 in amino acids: CASTPGQLSYEQYF. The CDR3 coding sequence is TGTGCCAGCACCCCGGGACAGCTCTCCTACGAGCAGTACTTC.

CDR3 residues: CASREPAPPYEQYF. The CDR3 coding sequence is TGTGCCAGCAGGGAGCCCGCCCCCCCCTACGAGCAGTACTTC. The V and J genes are TRBV6-1 and TRBJ2-7; no clear D gene. Germline CDR1 and CDR2: MNHNS and SASEGT. The CDR3 totals 14 residues. Trimming cost V 6 bases and J 2 bases, with 14 bases left between them.

The CDR3 bases are TGTGCCAGCAGTTTATGGGTTTATGGCTCCTACGAGCAGTACTTC. Translating gives CASSLWVYGSYEQYF. This sequence joins TRBV28 and TRBJ2-7; D not certain. This CDR3 spans 15 amino acids. V was clipped by 0 bases and J by 0 bases, with 9 bases between them. Germline values: CDR1 MDHEN, CDR2 SYDVKM.

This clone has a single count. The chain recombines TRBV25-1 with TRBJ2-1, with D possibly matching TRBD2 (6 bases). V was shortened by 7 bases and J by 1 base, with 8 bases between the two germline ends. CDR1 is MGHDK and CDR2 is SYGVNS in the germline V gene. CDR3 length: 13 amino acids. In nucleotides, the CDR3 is TGTGCCAGCATGGGGACTTCCTACAATGAGCAGTTCTTC. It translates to CASMGTSYNEQFF.

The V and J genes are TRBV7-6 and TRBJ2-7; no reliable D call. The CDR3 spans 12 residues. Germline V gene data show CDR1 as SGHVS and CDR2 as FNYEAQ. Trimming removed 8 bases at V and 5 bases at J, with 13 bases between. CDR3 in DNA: TGTGCCAGCTCCGCAGCTGGGCACGAGCAGTACTTC. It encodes CASSAAGHEQYF. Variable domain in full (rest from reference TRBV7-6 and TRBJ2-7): GAGVSQSPRYKVTKRGQDVALRCDPISGHVSLYWYRQALGQGPEFLTYFNYEAQQDKSGLPNDRFSAERPEGSISTLTIQRTEQRDSAMYRCASSAAGHEQYFGPGTRLTVT.

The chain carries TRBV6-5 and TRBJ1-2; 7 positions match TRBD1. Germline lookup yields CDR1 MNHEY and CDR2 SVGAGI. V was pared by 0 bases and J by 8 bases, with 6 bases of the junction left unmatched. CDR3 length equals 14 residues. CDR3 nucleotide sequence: TGTGCCAGCAGTTACTCACACGGAGGGGGCGGCTACACCTTC. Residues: CASSYSHGGGGYTF.

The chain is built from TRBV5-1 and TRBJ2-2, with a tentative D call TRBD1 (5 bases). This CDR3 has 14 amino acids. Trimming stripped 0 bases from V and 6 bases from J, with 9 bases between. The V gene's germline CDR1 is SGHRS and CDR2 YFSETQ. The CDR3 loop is CASSLAVGAGELFF. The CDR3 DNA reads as TGCGCCAGCAGCTTGGCCGTAGGGGCCGGGGAGCTGTTTTTT.

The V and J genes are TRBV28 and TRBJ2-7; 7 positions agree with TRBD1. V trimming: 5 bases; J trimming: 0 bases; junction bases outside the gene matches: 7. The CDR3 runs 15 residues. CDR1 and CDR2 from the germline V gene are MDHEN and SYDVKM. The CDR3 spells CASSPGTESSYEQYF. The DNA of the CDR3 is TGTGCCAGCAGTCCTGGGACAGAGAGCTCCTACGAGCAGTACTTC. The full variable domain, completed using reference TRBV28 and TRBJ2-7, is DVKVTQSSRYLVKRTGEKVFLECVQDMDHENMFWYRQDPGLGLRLIYFSYDVKMKEKGDIPEGYSVSREKKERFSLILESASTNQTSMYLCASSPGTESSYEQYFGPGTRLTVT.